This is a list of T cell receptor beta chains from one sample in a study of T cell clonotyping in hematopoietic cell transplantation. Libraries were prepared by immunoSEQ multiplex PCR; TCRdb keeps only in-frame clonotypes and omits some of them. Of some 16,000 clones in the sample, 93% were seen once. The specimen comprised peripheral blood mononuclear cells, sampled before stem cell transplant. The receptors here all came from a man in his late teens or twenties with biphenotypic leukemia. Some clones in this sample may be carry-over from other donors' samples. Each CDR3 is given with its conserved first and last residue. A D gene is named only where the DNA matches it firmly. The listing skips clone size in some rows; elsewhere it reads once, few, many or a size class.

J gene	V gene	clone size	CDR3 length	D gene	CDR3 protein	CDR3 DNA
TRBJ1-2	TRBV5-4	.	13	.	CASSLGGNGGYTF	TGTGCCAGCAGCTTGGGAGGGAATGGTGGCTACACCTTC
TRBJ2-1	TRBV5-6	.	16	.	CASSLPGATQVDEQFF	TGTGCCAGCAGCTTGCCGGGGGCCACCCAAGTTGATGAGCAGTTCTTC
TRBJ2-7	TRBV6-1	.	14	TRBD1	CASSYTGGAYEQYF	TGTGCCAGCAGTTATACAGGGGGCGCCTACGAGCAGTACTTC
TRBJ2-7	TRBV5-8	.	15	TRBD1	CASSLPVDRYYEQYF	TGTGCCAGCAGCCTCCCAGTGGACAGGTACTACGAGCAGTACTTC
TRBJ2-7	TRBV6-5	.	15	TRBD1	CASSLHRDRGQEQYF	TGTGCCAGCAGTTTACACCGGGACAGGGGGCAAGAGCAGTACTTC
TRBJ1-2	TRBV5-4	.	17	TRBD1	CASSLDTTGAGNYGYTF	TGTGCCAGCAGCTTGGATACGACAGGGGCGGGGAACTATGGCTACACCTTC
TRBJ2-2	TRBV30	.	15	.	CARAGLAGNTGELFF	TGTGCCCGGGCGGGGTTGGCGGGGAACACCGGGGAGCTGTTTTTT
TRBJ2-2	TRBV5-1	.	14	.	CASSLLVNTGELFF	TGCGCCAGCAGCTTGTTGGTGAACACCGGGGAGCTGTTTTTT
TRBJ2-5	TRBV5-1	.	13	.	CASSASVQETQYF	TGCGCCAGCAGCGCGTCGGTCCAAGAGACCCAGTACTTC
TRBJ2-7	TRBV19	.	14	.	CASSMLGSSYEQYF	TGTGCCAGTAGTATGTTGGGGAGCTCCTACGAGCAGTACTTC
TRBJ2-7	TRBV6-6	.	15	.	CASSYRGLGSYEQYF	TGTGCCAGCAGTTATCGCGGACTTGGCTCCTACGAGCAGTACTTC
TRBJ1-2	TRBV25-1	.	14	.	CASSMGGAGYGYTF	TGTGCCAGCTCTATGGGAGGGGCAGGGTATGGCTACACCTTC
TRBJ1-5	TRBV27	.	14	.	CASSFGGGSPPQHF	TGTGCCAGCAGTTTTGGTGGAGGGTCTCCGCCCCAGCATTTT
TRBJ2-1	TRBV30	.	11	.	CAWGQYNEQFF	TGTGCCTGGGGACAATACAATGAGCAGTTCTTC
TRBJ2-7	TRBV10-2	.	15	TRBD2	CASRGGLAGEYEQYF	TGCGCCAGCAGGGGGGGGCTAGCGGGGGAGTACGAGCAGTACTTC
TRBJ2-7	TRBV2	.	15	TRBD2	CASSFGLAGTYEQYF	TGTGCCAGCAGTTTCGGACTAGCGGGGACCTACGAGCAGTACTTC
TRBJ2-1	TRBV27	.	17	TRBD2	CASSPPTSGGPNNEQFF	TGTGCCAGCAGCCCGCCGACTAGCGGGGGGCCGAACAATGAGCAGTTCTTC
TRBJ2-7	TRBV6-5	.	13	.	CAAGTLGTYEQYF	TGTGCCGCCGGGACTCTTGGAACCTACGAGCAGTACTTC
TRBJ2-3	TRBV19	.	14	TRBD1	CASRTGVGSDTQYF	TGTGCCAGCAGGACAGGGGTAGGTTCAGATACGCAGTATTTT
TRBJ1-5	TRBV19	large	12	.	CASSIGIQPQHF	TGTGCCAGTAGTATAGGGATTCAGCCCCAGCATTTT
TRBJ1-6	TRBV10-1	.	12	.	CASKLRNSPLHF	TGCGCCAGCAAGCTAAGAAATTCACCCCTCCACTTT
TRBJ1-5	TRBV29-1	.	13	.	CSVEASPGAPQHF	TGCAGCGTTGAAGCGTCTCCCGGGGCGCCCCAGCATTTT
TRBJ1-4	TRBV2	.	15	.	CASSVEPRSNEKLFF	TGTGCCAGCAGTGTAGAGCCGAGGAGTAATGAAAAACTGTTTTTT
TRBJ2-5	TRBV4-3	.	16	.	CASSPGGRGGQETQYF	TGCGCCAGCAGCCCCGGAGGAAGGGGGGGGCAAGAGACCCAGTACTTC
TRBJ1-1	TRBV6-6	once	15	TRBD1	CASSYGTGGGTEAFF	TGTGCCAGCAGTTATGGGACAGGGGGTGGTACTGAAGCTTTCTTT
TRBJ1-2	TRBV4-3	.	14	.	CASSRTRLNYGYTF	TGCGCCAGCAGCCGGACCCGGCTAAACTATGGCTACACCTTC
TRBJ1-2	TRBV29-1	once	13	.	CSVEMGTLYGYTF	TGCAGCGTTGAAATGGGGACCTTATATGGCTACACCTTC
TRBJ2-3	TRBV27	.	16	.	CASSLRLSVEVDTQYF	TGTGCCAGCAGTTTAAGACTATCAGTCGAAGTAGATACGCAGTATTTT
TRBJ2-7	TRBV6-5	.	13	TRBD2	CAAIPPGGHEQYF	TGTGCCGCTATCCCCCCGGGGGGGCACGAGCAGTACTTC
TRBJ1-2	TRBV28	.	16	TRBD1	CASSAVTGTERDGYTF	TGTGCCAGCAGTGCGGTTACCGGGACAGAAAGAGATGGCTACACCTTC
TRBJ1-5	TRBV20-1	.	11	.	CSASLGQGQHF	TGCAGTGCTAGCCTTGGCCAGGGCCAACATTTT
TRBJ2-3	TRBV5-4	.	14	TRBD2	CALSWRGGTDTQYF	TGTGCCCTATCTTGGCGGGGGGGCACAGATACGCAGTATTTT
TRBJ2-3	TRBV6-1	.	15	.	CASTKSTGPTDTQYF	TGTGCCAGCACTAAATCGACAGGTCCGACAGATACGCAGTATTTT
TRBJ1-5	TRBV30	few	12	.	CAWNAGDQPQHF	TGTGCCTGGAACGCAGGGGATCAGCCCCAGCATTTT
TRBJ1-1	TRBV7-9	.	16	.	CASSFLLGVLNTEAFF	TGTGCCAGCAGCTTCTTGTTGGGGGTTTTGAACACTGAAGCTTTCTTT
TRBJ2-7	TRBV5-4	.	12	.	CASSFDFPHSYF	TGTGCCAGCAGCTTCGACTTTCCGCACTCGTACTTC
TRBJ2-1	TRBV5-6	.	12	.	CASSLRWDEQFF	TGTGCCAGCAGCTTGAGGTGGGATGAGCAGTTCTTC
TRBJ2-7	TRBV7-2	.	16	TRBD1	CASSLAGTGLTYEQYF	TGTGCCAGCAGCTTAGCGGGGACAGGTCTCACCTACGAGCAGTACTTC
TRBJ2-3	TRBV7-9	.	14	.	CASSSGGGVDTQYF	TGTGCCAGCAGCTCAGGGGGGGGAGTGGATACGCAGTATTTT
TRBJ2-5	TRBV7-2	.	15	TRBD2	CASSLALAGGETQYF	TGTGCCAGCAGCTTAGCGCTAGCGGGGGGGGAGACCCAGTACTTC
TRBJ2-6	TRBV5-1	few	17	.	CASSSSKPDSGANVLTF	TGCGCCAGCAGCTCCTCGAAACCCGACTCTGGGGCCAACGTCCTGACTTTC
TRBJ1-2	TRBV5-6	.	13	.	CASSLGRGWDYTF	TGTGCCAGCAGCTTGGGACGGGGGTGGGACTACACCTTC
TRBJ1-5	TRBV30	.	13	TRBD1	CAWSQGVNQPQHF	TGTGCCTGGAGCCAGGGGGTCAATCAGCCCCAGCATTTT
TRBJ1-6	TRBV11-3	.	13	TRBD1	CASSVDRDSPLHF	TGTGCCAGCAGCGTTGACAGGGATTCACCCCTCCACTTT
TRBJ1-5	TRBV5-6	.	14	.	CASSFGRAAQPQHF	TGTGCCAGCAGCTTCGGAAGGGCCGCTCAGCCCCAGCATTTT
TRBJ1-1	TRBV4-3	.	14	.	CASSQDIPPPEAFF	TGCGCCAGCAGCCAAGATATCCCGCCCCCTGAAGCTTTCTTT
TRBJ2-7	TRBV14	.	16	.	CASSQRRRLDPYEQYF	TGTGCCAGCAGCCAACGTAGAAGACTAGACCCCTACGAGCAGTACTTC
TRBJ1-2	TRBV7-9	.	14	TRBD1	CASSPPTGIYGYTF	TGTGCCAGCAGCCCACCGACAGGGATCTATGGCTACACCTTC
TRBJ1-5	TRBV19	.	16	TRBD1	CASRTGTGMFNQPQHF	TGTGCCAGTAGAACCGGGACAGGGATGTTCAATCAGCCCCAGCATTTT
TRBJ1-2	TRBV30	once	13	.	CAWSPGTERGYTF	TGTGCCTGGAGTCCCGGGACTGAGAGGGGCTACACCTTC
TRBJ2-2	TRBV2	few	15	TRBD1	CASRGQLTNTGELFF	TGTGCCAGCAGGGGACAGTTAACGAACACCGGGGAGCTGTTTTTT
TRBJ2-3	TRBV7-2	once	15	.	CASSLDREGTDTQYF	TGTGCCAGCAGCTTAGACAGGGAAGGAACAGATACGCAGTATTTT
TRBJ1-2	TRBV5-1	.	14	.	CASSLLGMGYGYTF	TGCGCCAGCAGCTTGCTGGGGATGGGCTATGGCTACACCTTC